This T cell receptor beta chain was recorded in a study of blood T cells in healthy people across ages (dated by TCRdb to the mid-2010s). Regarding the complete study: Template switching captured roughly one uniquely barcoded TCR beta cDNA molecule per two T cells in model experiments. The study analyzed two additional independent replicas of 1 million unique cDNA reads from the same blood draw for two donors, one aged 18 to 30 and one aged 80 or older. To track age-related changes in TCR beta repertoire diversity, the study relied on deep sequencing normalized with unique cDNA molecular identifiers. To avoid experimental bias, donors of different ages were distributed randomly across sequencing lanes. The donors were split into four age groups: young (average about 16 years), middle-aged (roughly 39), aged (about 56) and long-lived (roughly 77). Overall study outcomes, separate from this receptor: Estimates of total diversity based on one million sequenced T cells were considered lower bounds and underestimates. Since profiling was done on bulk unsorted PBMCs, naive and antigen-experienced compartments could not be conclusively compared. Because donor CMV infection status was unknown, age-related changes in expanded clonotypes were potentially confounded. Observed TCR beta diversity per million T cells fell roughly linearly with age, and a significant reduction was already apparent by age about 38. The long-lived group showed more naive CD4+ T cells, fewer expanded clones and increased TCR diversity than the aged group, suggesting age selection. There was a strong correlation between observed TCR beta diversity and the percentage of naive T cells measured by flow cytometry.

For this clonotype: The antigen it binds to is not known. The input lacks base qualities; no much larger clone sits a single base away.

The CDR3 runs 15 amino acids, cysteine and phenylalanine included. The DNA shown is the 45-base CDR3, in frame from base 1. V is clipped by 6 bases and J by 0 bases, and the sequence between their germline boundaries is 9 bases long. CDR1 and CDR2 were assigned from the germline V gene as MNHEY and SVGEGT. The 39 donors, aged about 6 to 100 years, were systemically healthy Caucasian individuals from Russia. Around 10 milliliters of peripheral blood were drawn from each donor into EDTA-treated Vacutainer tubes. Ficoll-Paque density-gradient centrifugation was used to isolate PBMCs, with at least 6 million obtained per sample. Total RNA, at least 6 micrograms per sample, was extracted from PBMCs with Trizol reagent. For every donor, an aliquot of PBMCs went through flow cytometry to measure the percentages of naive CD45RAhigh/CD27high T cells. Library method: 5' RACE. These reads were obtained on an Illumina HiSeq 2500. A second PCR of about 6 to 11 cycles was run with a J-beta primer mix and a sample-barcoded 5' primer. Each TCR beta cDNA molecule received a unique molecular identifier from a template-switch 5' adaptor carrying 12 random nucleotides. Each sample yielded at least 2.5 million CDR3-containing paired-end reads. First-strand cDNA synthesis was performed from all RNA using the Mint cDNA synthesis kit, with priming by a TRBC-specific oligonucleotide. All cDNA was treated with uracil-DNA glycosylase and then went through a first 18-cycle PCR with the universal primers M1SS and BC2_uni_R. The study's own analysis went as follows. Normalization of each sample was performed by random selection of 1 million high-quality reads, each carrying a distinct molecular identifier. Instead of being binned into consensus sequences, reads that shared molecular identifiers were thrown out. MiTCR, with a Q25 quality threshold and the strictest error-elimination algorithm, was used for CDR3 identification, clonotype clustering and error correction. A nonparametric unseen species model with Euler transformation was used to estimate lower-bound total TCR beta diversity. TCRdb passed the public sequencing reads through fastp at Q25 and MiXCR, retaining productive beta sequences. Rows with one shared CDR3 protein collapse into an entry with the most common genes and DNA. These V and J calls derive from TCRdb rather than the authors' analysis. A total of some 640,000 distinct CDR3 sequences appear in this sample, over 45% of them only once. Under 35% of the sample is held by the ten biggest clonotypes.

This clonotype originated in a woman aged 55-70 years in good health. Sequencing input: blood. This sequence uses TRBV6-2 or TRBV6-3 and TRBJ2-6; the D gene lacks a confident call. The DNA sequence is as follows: TGTGCCAGCAGGGACGACCACTCTGGGGCCAACGTCCTGACTTTC. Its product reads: CASRDDHSGANVLTF.